The 15 T cell receptor beta chains presented below share a single source sample, sequenced in a study of blood T cell repertoires in COVID-19. TCRdb's copy holds only in-frame clones and misses some; the assay was immunoSEQ multiplex PCR. Counted here are roughly 16,000 clones, almost 90% occurring once; the ten biggest clones make up roughly 2.5%. Sequenced material: peripheral blood. These receptors originate from a human donor in a cohort sampled during active COVID-19.

V usage is TRBV11-2 and J usage is TRBJ2-7, with no clear D. The CDR3 is 15 amino acids. V was cut by 3 bases and J by 3 bases, with 15 bases left in between. Germline V CDR1 and CDR2: SGHAT, FQNNGV. As DNA, the CDR3 is TGTGCCAGCAGCTTCGATAAGAGAAGAAACTACGAGCAGTACTTC. Protein product: CASSFDKRRNYEQYF.

V and J are TRBV15 and TRBJ2-7; 9 bases are a match to TRBD1. Germline V gene data show CDR1 as LNHNV and CDR2 as YYDKDF (reference sequence). The CDR3 sequence is 15 residues long. V trimming: 4 bases; J trimming: 4 bases; junction bases outside the gene matches: 8. The CDR3 here is CATSKYIGQGYEQYF. The CDR3 DNA follows: TGTGCCACCAGCAAATACATTGGACAGGGGTACGAGCAGTACTTC. Variable domain in full (rest from reference TRBV15 and TRBJ2-7): DAMVIQNPRYQVTQFGKPVTLSCSQTLNHNVMYWYQQKSSQAPKLLFHYYDKDFNNEADTPDNFQSRRPNTSFCFLDIRSPGLGDTAMYLCATSKYIGQGYEQYFGPGTRLTVT.

This chain joins TRBV5-1 and TRBJ2-3; D is possibly TRBD1 (6 bases). The V gene lost 4 bases and the J gene lost 8 bases, with 20 bases spanning the gap. The CDR3 has 15 amino acids. The germline V gene encodes CDR1 SGHRS and CDR2 YFSETQ. The CDR3 loop is CASSPDSPPGGTQYF. CDR3 DNA sequence: TGCGCCAGCAGCCCGGACAGTCCCCCAGGAGGTACGCAGTATTTT.

The V gene is TRBV19, the J gene TRBJ1-2, with TRBD1 as a possible D gene (6 bases). The V end lost 6 bases, the J end lost 0 bases, and 11 bases lay between the germline ends. The CDR3 is made up of 14 amino acids. Per germline, CDR1 LNHDA and CDR2 SQIVND (reference sequence). The CDR3 nucleotides are TGTGCCAGTAGGGGGGCCGGATCTAACTATGGCTACACCTTC. Translated, it gives CASRGAGSNYGYTF.

Relative to its sample, this clone is medium-sized. V is TRBV27 and J is TRBJ1-3, with 7 bases lining up with TRBD1. After removal of 5 bases from V and 0 bases from J, the junction contained 7 bases not matched to a gene. The CDR3 spans 16 residues. Germline assignment: CDR1 MNHEY and CDR2 SMNVEV (reference sequence). In DNA form, the CDR3 reads TGTGCCAGCAGTACCGGACAGGCGGGCTCTGGAAACACCATATATTTT. Residues: CASSTGQAGSGNTIYF.

This chain joins TRBV27 and TRBJ2-5, with 8 positions matching TRBD1. Trimming removed 3 bases from V and 3 bases from J; junction bases left unmatched: 3. This CDR3 comprises 14 residues. The V gene's germline CDR1 is MNHEY and CDR2 SMNVEV (reference sequence). CDR3 residues: CASSLETGEETQYF. As DNA, the CDR3 is TGTGCCAGCAGTTTGGAGACAGGGGAAGAGACCCAGTACTTC.

This CDR3 reads CASSVELGGEQYF. The CDR3 coding sequence is TGTGCCAGCAGCGTAGAATTGGGAGGCGAGCAGTACTTC. The rearrangement links TRBV9 to TRBJ2-7; tentative D call: TRBD2 (6 bases). Germline CDR1 is SGDLS and CDR2 is YYNGEE. Trimming cost V 0 bases and J 6 bases, with 10 bases left between them. The CDR3 consists of 13 residues. Looking up the rest from reference TRBV9 and TRBJ2-7 gives the full variable domain: DSGVTQTPKHLITATGQRVTLRCSPRSGDLSVYWYQQSLDQGLQFLIQYYNGEERAKGNILERFSAQQFPDLHSELNLSSLELGDSALYFCASSVELGGEQYFGPGTRLTVT.

This clone showed up just once. The V gene is TRBV7-9, the J gene TRBJ2-5; D is perhaps TRBD1 (6 bases). This CDR3 contains 14 residues. The germline V gene has CDR1 SEHNR and CDR2 FQNEAQ (reference sequence). The V end lost 4 bases, the J end lost 5 bases, and 14 bases lay between the germline ends. CDR3 residues: CASSSRGTRETQYF. Here the CDR3 DNA reads TGTGCCAGCAGCTCGAGGGGGACCCGGGAGACCCAGTACTTC.

This clone was found a few times. This chain uses TRBV5-1 with TRBJ1-5; no firm D call. Germline CDR1 reads SGHRS; CDR2 reads YFSETQ. V lost 0 bases and J 7 bases, leaving 8 bases between the germline ends. This CDR3 has 13 residues. The CDR3 is CASSLAGNQPQHF. CDR3 DNA: TGCGCCAGCAGCTTGGCGGGTAACCAGCCCCAGCATTTT. The whole variable domain, filled in from reference TRBV5-1 and TRBJ1-5, reads KAGVTQTPRYLIKTRGQQVTLSCSPISGHRSVSWYQQTPGQGLQFLFEYFSETQRNKGNFPGRFSGRQFSNSRSEMNVSTLELGDSALYLCASSLAGNQPQHFGDGTRLSIL.

This chain links TRBV4-2 with TRBJ2-1; 7 bases fit TRBD2. The ends lost 4 bases at V and 5 bases at J; junction bases unmatched: 5. CDR1 and CDR2 (germline): LGHNA, YNFKEQ. CDR3 length: 14 amino acids. This chain's CDR3 is CASSPGLDDNEQFF. CDR3 nucleotide sequence: TGTGCCAGCAGCCCTGGACTAGACGACAATGAGCAGTTCTTC.

This chain links TRBV24-1 with TRBJ1-5; TRBD1 agrees at 9 bases. The germline V gene has CDR1 KGHDR and CDR2 SFDVKD. V shed 3 bases, J shed 7 bases, and the junction held 9 bases outside the gene matches. The CDR3 contains 16 residues. The CDR3 sequence: CATSDPGTGKVQPQHF. CDR3 sequence (DNA): TGTGCCACCAGTGATCCAGGGACAGGGAAGGTCCAGCCCCAGCATTTT.

V is TRBV10-3 and J is TRBJ2-2; 9 bases map to TRBD1. The CDR3 consists of 14 residues. In germline, CDR1 is ENHRY, CDR2 SYGVKD. J was trimmed by 4 bases and V by 7 bases; bases with no gene match: 4. The chain's CDR3 is CAITMTGGTGELFF. In nucleotides, the CDR3 is TGTGCCATCACAATGACAGGGGGCACCGGGGAGCTGTTTTTT.

The gene calls are TRBV7-9 and TRBJ2-5; D gene unclear. CDR3 length: 14 amino acids. Germline CDR1 and CDR2: SEHNR and FQNEAQ (reference sequence). The V end lost 5 bases, the J end lost 5 bases, and 15 bases lay between the germline ends. The chain's CDR3 is CASSPGSAGETQYF. CDR3 sequence (DNA): TGTGCCAGCAGCCCTGGCTCGGCAGGCGAGACCCAGTACTTC.

In this sample, this clone turned up a few times. CDR3 in amino acids: CASSRYRGLETQYF. CDR3 sequence (DNA): TGTGCCAGCAGCAGGTATAGGGGACTTGAGACCCAGTACTTC. V and J are TRBV9 and TRBJ2-5; D may be TRBD2 (6 bases). Deletions cut 4 bases from V and 5 bases from J, with 15 bases between. This CDR3 has 14 amino acids. Germline V CDR1 and CDR2: SGDLS, YYNGEE.

This sequence joins TRBV5-4 and TRBJ2-1, with 10 positions matching TRBD2. The CDR3 length is 15 residues. Germline CDR1 is SGHNT and CDR2 is YYREEE (reference sequence). The trim removed 2 bases at V and 9 bases at J, leaving 8 bases unmatched. This CDR3 is CASSFKAGGQTEQFF. CDR3 nucleotide sequence: TGTGCCAGCAGCTTTAAAGCGGGGGGGCAGACTGAGCAGTTCTTC.